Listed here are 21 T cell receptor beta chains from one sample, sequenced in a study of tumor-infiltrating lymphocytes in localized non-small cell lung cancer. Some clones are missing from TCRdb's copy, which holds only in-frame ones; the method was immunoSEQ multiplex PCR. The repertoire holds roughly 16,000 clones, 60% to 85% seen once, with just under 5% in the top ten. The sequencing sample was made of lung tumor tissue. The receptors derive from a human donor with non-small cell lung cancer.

In DNA form, the CDR3 reads TGTGCCAGCAGCGGGCGGACAGGGAACACTGAAGCTTTCTTT. Residues: CASSGRTGNTEAFF. The chain uses TRBV11-1 and TRBJ1-1, with 7 bases aligning to TRBD1. This CDR3 has 14 residues. CDR1 is SGHAT and CDR2 is FQDESV in the germline V gene (reference sequence). The trim removed 5 bases at V and 1 base at J, leaving 4 bases unmatched.

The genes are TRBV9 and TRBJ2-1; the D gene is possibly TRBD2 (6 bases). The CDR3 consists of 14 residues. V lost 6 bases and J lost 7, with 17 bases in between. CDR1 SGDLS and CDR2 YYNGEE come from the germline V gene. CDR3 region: CASTVAAGGNEQFF. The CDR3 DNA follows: TGTGCCAGCACGGTTGCGGCCGGGGGAAATGAGCAGTTCTTC.

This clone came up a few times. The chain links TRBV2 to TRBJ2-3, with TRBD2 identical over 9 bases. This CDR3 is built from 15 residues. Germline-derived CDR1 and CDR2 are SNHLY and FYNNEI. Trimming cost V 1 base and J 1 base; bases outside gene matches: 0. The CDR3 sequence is CASSEGLAGTDTQYF. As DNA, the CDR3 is TGTGCCAGCAGTGAAGGACTAGCGGGCACAGATACGCAGTATTTT. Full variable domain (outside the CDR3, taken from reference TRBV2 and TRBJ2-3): EPEVTQTPSHQVTQMGQEVILRCVPISNHLYFYWYRQILGQKVEFLVSFYNNEISEKSEIFDDQFSVERPDGSNFTLKIRSTKLEDSAMYFCASSEGLAGTDTQYFGPGTRLTVL.

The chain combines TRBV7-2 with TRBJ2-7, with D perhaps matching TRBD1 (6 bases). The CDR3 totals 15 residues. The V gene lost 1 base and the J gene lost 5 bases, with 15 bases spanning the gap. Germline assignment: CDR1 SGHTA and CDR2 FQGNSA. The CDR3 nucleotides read TGTGCCAGCAGCTTAGGCCCCAGGGGTCGGAACGAGCAGTACTTC. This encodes CASSLGPRGRNEQYF.

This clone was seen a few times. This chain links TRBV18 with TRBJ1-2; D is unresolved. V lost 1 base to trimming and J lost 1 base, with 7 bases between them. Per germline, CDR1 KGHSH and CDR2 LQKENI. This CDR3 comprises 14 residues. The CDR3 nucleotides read TGTGCCAGCTCACCACTGGGAGATAACTATGGCTACACCTTC. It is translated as CASSPLGDNYGYTF.

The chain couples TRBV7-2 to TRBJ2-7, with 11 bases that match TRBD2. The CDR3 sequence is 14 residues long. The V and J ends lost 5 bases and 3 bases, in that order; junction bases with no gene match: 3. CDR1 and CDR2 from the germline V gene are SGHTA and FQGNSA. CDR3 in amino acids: CASSVTSGGYEQYF. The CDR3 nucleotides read TGTGCCAGCAGCGTAACTAGCGGGGGCTACGAGCAGTACTTC.

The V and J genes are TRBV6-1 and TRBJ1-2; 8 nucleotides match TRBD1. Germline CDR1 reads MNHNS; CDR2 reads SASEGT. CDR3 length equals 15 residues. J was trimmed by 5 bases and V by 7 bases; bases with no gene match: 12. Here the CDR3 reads CASISPGQGGYGYTF. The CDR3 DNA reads TGTGCCAGCATTTCTCCCGGACAGGGAGGGTATGGCTACACCTTC.

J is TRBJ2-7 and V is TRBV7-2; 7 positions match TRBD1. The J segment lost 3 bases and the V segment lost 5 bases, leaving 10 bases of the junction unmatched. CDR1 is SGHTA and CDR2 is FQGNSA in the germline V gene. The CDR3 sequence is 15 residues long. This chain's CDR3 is CASSHRTGRIYEQYF. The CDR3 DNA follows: TGTGCCAGCAGCCACCGGACAGGAAGAATCTACGAGCAGTACTTC.

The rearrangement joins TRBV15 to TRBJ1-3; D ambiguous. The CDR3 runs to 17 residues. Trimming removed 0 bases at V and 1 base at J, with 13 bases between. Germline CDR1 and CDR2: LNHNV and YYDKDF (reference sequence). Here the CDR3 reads CATSRDFDIGSGNTIYF. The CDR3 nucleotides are TGTGCCACCAGCAGAGATTTTGACATTGGATCTGGAAACACCATATATTTT.

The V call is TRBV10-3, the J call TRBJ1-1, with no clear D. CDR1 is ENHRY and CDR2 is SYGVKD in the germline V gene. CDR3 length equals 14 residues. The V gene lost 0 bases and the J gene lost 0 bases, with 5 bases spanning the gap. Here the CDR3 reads CAISESNMNTEAFF. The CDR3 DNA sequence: TGTGCCATCAGTGAGTCGAACATGAACACTGAAGCTTTCTTT.

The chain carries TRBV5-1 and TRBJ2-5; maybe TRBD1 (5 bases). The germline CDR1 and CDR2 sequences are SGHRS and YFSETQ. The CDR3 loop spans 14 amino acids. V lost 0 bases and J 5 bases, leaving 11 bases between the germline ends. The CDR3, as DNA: TGCGCCAGCAGCTTGGCCGCAGGGTCTGAGACCCAGTACTTC. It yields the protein CASSLAAGSETQYF.

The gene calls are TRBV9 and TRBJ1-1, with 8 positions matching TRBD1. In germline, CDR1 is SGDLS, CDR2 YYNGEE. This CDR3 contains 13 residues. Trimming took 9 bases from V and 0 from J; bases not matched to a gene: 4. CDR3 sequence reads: CATGQGMNTEAFF. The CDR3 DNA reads TGTGCCACCGGACAGGGCATGAACACTGAAGCTTTCTTT.

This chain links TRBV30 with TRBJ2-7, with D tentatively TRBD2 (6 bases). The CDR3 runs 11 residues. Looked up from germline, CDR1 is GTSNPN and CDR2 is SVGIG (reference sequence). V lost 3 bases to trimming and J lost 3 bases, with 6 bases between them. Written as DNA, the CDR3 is TGTGCCTGGAGCGGGAGCTACGAGCAGTACTTC. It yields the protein CAWSGSYEQYF.

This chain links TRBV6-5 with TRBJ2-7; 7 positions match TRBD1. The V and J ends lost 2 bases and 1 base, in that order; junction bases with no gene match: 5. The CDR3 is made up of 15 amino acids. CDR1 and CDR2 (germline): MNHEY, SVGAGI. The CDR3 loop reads CASSYLTGESYEQYF. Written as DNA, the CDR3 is TGTGCCAGCAGTTACCTAACAGGGGAATCCTACGAGCAGTACTTC.

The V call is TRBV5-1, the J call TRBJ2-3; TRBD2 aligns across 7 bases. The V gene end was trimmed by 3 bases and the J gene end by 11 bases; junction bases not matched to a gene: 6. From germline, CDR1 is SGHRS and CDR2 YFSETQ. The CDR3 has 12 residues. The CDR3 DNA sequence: TGCGCCAGCAGCTCAAGCGGGACCGAGCAGTATTTT. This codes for CASSSSGTEQYF. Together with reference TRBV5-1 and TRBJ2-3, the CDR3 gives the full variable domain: KAGVTQTPRYLIKTRGQQVTLSCSPISGHRSVSWYQQTPGQGLQFLFEYFSETQRNKGNFPGRFSGRQFSNSRSEMNVSTLELGDSALYLCASSSSGTEQYFGPGTRLTVL.

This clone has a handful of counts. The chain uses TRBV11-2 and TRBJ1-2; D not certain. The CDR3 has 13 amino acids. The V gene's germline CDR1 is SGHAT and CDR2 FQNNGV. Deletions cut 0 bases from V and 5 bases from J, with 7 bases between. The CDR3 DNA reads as TGTGCCAGCAGCTTAGATTTGGAGTATGGCTACACCTTC. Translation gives CASSLDLEYGYTF.

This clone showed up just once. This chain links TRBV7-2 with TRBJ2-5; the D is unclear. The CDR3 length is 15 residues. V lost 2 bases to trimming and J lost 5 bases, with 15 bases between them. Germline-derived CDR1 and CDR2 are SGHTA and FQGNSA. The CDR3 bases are TGTGCCAGCAGCTTATCATGGAACCCGCAGGAGACCCAGTACTTC. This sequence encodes CASSLSWNPQETQYF.

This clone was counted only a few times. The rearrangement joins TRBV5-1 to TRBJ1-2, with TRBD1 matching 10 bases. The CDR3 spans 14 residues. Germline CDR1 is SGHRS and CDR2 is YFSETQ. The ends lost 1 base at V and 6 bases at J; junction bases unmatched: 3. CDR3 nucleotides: TGCGCCAGCAGCTTGACCGGGACAGGGGATGGCTACACCTTC. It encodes CASSLTGTGDGYTF. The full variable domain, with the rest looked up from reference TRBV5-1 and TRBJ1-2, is KAGVTQTPRYLIKTRGQQVTLSCSPISGHRSVSWYQQTPGQGLQFLFEYFSETQRNKGNFPGRFSGRQFSNSRSEMNVSTLELGDSALYLCASSLTGTGDGYTFGSGTRLTVV.

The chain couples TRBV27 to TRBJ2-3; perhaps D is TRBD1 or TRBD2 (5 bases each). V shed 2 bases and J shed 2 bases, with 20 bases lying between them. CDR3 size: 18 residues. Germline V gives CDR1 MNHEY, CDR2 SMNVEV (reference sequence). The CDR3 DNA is TGTGCCAGCAGTTTAGATTCGTTGGGGGTCAGGCCCACAGATACGCAGTATTTT. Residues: CASSLDSLGVRPTDTQYF.

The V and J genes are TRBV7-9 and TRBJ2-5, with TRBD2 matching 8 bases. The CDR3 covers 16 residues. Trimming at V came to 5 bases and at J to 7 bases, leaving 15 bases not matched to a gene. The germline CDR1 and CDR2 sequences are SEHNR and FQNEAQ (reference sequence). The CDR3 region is CASSTEPGLGGGTQYF. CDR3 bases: TGTGCCAGCAGCACCGAGCCGGGACTAGGAGGGGGGACCCAGTACTTC.

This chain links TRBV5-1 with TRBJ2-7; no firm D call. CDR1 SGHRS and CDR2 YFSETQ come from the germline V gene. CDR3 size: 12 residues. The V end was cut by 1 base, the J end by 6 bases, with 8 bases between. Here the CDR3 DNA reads TGCGCCAGCAGCTTGCCAGAAGGCGAGCAGTACTTC. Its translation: CASSLPEGEQYF.